The 17 T cell receptor beta chains presented below share a single source sample, sequenced in a study of cytomegalovirus exposure and HLA in healthy donors. Primers for the PCR totalled 60 Vbeta and 13 Jbeta. Here immunoSEQ multiplex PCR was the method, and the copy in TCRdb shows in-frame clones only, minus some. The data contain fewer than 200,000 clones, less than 85% of them seen just once; the ten biggest clones take up over 1.1%. Material for sequencing was PBMCs. These receptor sequences come from a man aged 55 to 70 in good health and CMV-seronegative.

The rearrangement joins TRBV28 to TRBJ1-5; D is unresolved. CDR3 length: 15 residues. V gave up 3 bases and J gave up 6 bases, with 15 bases separating them. Looked up from germline, CDR1 is MDHEN and CDR2 is SYDVKM. The CDR3 coding sequence is TGTGCCAGCAGTTTTACGCCGGGAGAGGGTCAGCCCCAGCATTTT. Its protein is CASSFTPGEGQPQHF. Full variable domain (outside the CDR3, taken from reference TRBV28 and TRBJ1-5): DVKVTQSSRYLVKRTGEKVFLECVQDMDHENMFWYRQDPGLGLRLIYFSYDVKMKEKGDIPEGYSVSREKKERFSLILESASTNQTSMYLCASSFTPGEGQPQHFGDGTRLSIL.

The chain uses TRBV11-2 and TRBJ1-1; D unclear. Trimming left V 3 bases short and J 4 bases short, with 9 bases between. Germline V gene data show CDR1 as SGHAT and CDR2 as FQNNGV. CDR3 length: 13 residues. CDR3 sequence (DNA): TGTGCCAGCAGCTTGGTGGGGAGCACTGAAGCTTTCTTT. Translated: CASSLVGSTEAFF.

The rearrangement uses TRBV28 and TRBJ2-5; possible D gene TRBD1, 6 bases. Gene TRBJ2-7 matches the end of the DNA better, so the J call may be wrong. CDR1 and CDR2 from the germline V gene are MDHEN and SYDVKM. The CDR3 runs to 13 residues. The CDR3 DNA reads as TGTGCCACGACCGGGACAAACTCCTACGAGCAGTACTTC. The encoded protein is CATTGTNSYEQYF.

The CDR3 nucleotides read TGCGCCACCCTGGGAAGGGTCCGAACAGGGGCCCAACACGTCTCCGAGCAGTACTTC. It is translated as CATLGRVRTGAQHVSEQYF. The chain carries TRBV10-1 and TRBJ2-7; TRBD1 matches 7 bases. CDR3 size: 19 residues. Germline V gene lookup returns CDR1 WNHNN and CDR2 SYGVQD (reference sequence). Trimming took 10 bases from V and 6 from J; bases not matched to a gene: 30.

The chain is built from TRBV6-4 and TRBJ2-5; 8 nucleotides agree with TRBD1. The CDR3 extends over 20 amino acids. Looked up from germline, CDR1 is MRHNA and CDR2 is SNTAGT. The junction had 19 bases not matched to a gene; V was cut back by 2 bases and J by 2 bases. CDR3 in amino acids: CASSDTPLDRGSLEQETQYF. CDR3 bases: TGTGCCAGCAGTGACACACCCCTAGACAGGGGTTCTTTGGAGCAAGAGACCCAGTACTTC.

This clone was seen a handful of times. The V call is TRBV7-9, the J call TRBJ2-1, with D possibly TRBD1 on 6 matching bases. V lost 1 base and J 6 bases, leaving 7 bases between the germline ends. This CDR3 is 13 amino acids long. The germline V gene encodes CDR1 SEHNR and CDR2 FQNEAQ (reference sequence). The CDR3 DNA is TGTGCCAGCAGCTTAGGGGGGCCCAATGAGCAGTTCTTC. Translation gives CASSLGGPNEQFF.

The chain links TRBV28 to TRBJ1-1; a weak D match, TRBD1 (5 bases). The CDR3 loop spans 11 amino acids. The V end was cut by 7 bases, the J end by 4 bases, with 7 bases between. Germline loops: CDR1 MDHEN, CDR2 SYDVKM. CDR3: CASTGSTEAFF. The CDR3 coding sequence is TGTGCCAGCACAGGGTCCACTGAAGCTTTCTTT.

The gene calls are TRBV2 and TRBJ1-2; a weak D match, TRBD1 (6 bases). Looked up from germline, CDR1 is SNHLY and CDR2 is FYNNEI. This CDR3 is 12 amino acids long. Deletions cut 6 bases from V and 7 bases from J, with 12 bases between. This chain's CDR3 is CASREQGGGYTF. The CDR3 DNA is TGTGCCAGCAGAGAACAGGGTGGTGGCTACACCTTC.

The V and J genes are TRBV4-3 and TRBJ2-7; 8 positions agree with TRBD1. CDR1 is LGHNA, CDR2 YSLEER, per germline. Losses at the gene ends were 5 bases for V and 0 bases for J; bases not matched to a gene: 9. The CDR3 is 16 amino acids. CDR3 DNA: TGCGCCAGCAGCTTGGGACCAGGGGGCGTCTCCTACGAGCAGTACTTC. Protein sequence: CASSLGPGGVSYEQYF.

This sequence joins TRBV29-1 and TRBJ2-2; D is unclear. The V and J ends lost 7 bases and 2 bases respectively, with 14 bases between them. The CDR3 covers 14 residues. Germline values: CDR1 SQVTM, CDR2 ANQGSEA. The DNA for the CDR3 is TGCAGCGCCTTACACAGTTTCAACACCGGGGAGCTGTTTTTT. Translation gives CSALHSFNTGELFF.

CDR3 in DNA: TGTGCCAGCAGCTTTGGAGGGTCCAGCAATCAGCCCCAGCATTTT. The encoded protein is CASSFGGSSNQPQHF. J is TRBJ1-5 and V is TRBV7-9; no clear D gene. CDR1 SEHNR and CDR2 FQNEAQ come from the germline V gene (reference sequence). The CDR3 runs 15 residues. Between the trimmed V and J ends, which lost 3 bases and 1 base, there was a span of 10 bases.

The chain uses TRBV7-6 and TRBJ2-7; TRBD1 agrees at 9 bases. V dropped 3 bases and J dropped 2; count of bases not matched to a gene: 2. This CDR3 has 14 amino acids. CDR1 and CDR2 from the germline V gene are SGHVS and FNYEAQ. The CDR3 DNA sequence: TGTGCCAGCAGCTTCGGGACAGGGACCTACGAGCAGTACTTC. Amino acid sequence: CASSFGTGTYEQYF.

The table lists this clone with a few counts. V usage is TRBV9 and J usage is TRBJ2-5; TRBD2 matches 13 bases. V shed 4 bases, J shed 2 bases, and the junction held 5 bases outside the gene matches. The CDR3 consists of 16 residues. Germline-derived CDR1 and CDR2 are SGDLS and YYNGEE. The CDR3 reads CASSSELAGGQETQYF. The CDR3 DNA reads as TGTGCCAGCAGCTCAGAACTAGCGGGGGGGCAAGAGACCCAGTACTTC.

J is TRBJ2-5 and V is TRBV2; D perhaps matches TRBD1 (6 bases). Trimming removed 9 bases at V and 1 base at J, with 12 bases between. This CDR3 has 13 amino acids. Germline V gene lookup returns CDR1 SNHLY and CDR2 FYNNEI. The CDR3 reads CASRQASQETQYF. CDR3 in DNA: TGTGCCAGTAGACAGGCATCCCAAGAGACCCAGTACTTC.

This clone appeared a single time. V is TRBV6-6 and J is TRBJ1-2; no reliable D call. The CDR3 is 13 residues long. Germline loops: CDR1 MNHNY, CDR2 SVGAGI (reference sequence). V was clipped by 2 bases and J by 6 bases, with 10 bases between them. Here the CDR3 reads CASSYEGWNGYTF. As DNA, the CDR3 is TGTGCCAGCAGTTACGAGGGTTGGAATGGCTACACCTTC.

This clone showed up many times. The chain is built from TRBV19 and TRBJ2-2, with TRBD1 matching over 8 bases. Germline V gene sequence: CDR1 LNHDA, CDR2 SQIVND (reference sequence). V dropped 11 bases and J dropped 0; count of bases not matched to a gene: 5. The CDR3 consists of 14 residues. This CDR3 reads CASRTGTNTGELFF. In nucleotides, the CDR3 is TGTGCCTCTAGGACAGGGACGAACACCGGGGAGCTGTTTTTT. The full variable domain, its missing parts supplied by reference TRBV19 and TRBJ2-2, is DGGITQSPKYLFRKEGQNVTLSCEQNLNHDAMYWYRQDPGQGLRLIYYSQIVNDFQKGDIAEGYSVSREKKESFPLTVTSAQKNPTAFYLCASRTGTNTGELFFGEGSRLTVL.

The chain carries TRBV7-2 and TRBJ2-3; 14 nucleotides match TRBD2. The CDR3 spans 17 residues. J gave up 4 bases and V 5 bases, and 8 bases lay outside the gene matches. Germline CDR1 SGHTA, CDR2 FQGNSA. The CDR3 sequence: CASSRGPTSGGADTQYF. The CDR3 DNA follows: TGTGCCAGCAGCCGGGGCCCGACTAGCGGGGGGGCAGATACGCAGTATTTT. The full variable domain, with the rest looked up from reference TRBV7-2 and TRBJ2-3, is GAGVSQSPSNKVTEKGKDVELRCDPISGHTALYWYRQSLGQGLEFLIYFQGNSAPDKSGLPSDRFSAERTGGSVSTLTIQRTQQEDSAVYLCASSRGPTSGGADTQYFGPGTRLTVL.